The 21 T cell receptor beta chains presented below share a single source sample, sequenced in a study of T cell repertoires in cytomegalovirus infection. Antigen specificity for these receptors is unknown. TCRdb independently ran MiXCR on the reads; one entry per CDR3 protein. Among about 890,000 distinct CDR3 sequences listed, approximately 31% were seen once. This specimen consisted of cultured CD8+ T cells from PBMCs, obtained from culture after CMV antigen stimulation. These TCRs come from a human donor in good health (CMV status not recorded). Some clones in this sample may be carry-over from other donors' samples.

The J gene is TRBJ1-1, the V gene TRBV27; possibly TRBD1 for D (6 bases). The CDR3 consists of 15 residues. Trimming took 2 bases from V and 2 from J, leaving 12 bases between them. Germline lookup yields CDR1 MNHEY and CDR2 SMNVEV (reference sequence). The CDR3 loop is CASSLSQTGNTEAFF. CDR3 in DNA: TGTGCCAGCAGTTTAAGCCAGACAGGAAACACTGAAGCTTTCTTT.

In this sample, this clonotype turned up a few times. This chain uses TRBV5-1 with TRBJ2-2; D gene ambiguous. This CDR3 has 13 amino acids. V gave up 3 bases and J gave up 6 bases, with 9 bases separating them. Germline assignment: CDR1 SGHRS and CDR2 YFSETQ. CDR3: CASSSKVAGELFF. CDR3 in DNA: TGCGCCAGCAGCTCGAAGGTCGCCGGGGAGCTGTTTTTT.

This clonotype came up a few times. The chain combines TRBV6-1 with TRBJ1-2, with a possible D match to TRBD1 (6 bases). V dropped 6 bases and J dropped 10 bases, with 15 bases sitting between them. The germline CDR1 and CDR2 sequences are MNHNS and SASEGT. The CDR3 runs 12 residues. The DNA for the CDR3 is TGTGCCAGCAGGGAGAGGGGGGGTTACTACACCTTC. Translated: CASRERGGYYTF.

Comment on this clonotype: It may be a read error: a sequence one base away is much more abundant. V usage is TRBV7-2 and J usage is TRBJ2-7; 7 bases map to TRBD2. CDR1 and CDR2 from the germline V gene are SGHTA and FQGNSA. The CDR3 is made up of 15 amino acids. CDR3 sequence reads: CARSLARGGAYEQYF. CDR3 in DNA: TGTGCCAGGAGCTTGGCCCGGGGAGGGGCCTACGAGCAGTACTTC. The full variable domain, rest sourced from reference TRBV7-2 and TRBJ2-7, is GAGVSQSPSNKVTEKGKDVELRCDPISGHTALYWYRQSLGQGLEFLIYFQGNSAPDKSGLPSDRFSAERTGGSVSTLTIQRTQQEDSAVYLCARSLARGGAYEQYFGPGTRLTVT.

This clonotype was observed a few times. CDR3 nucleotides: TGTGCCAGCCTTGGGGGGAGCGAGCAGTTCTTC. Translated, it gives CASLGGSEQFF. This chain links TRBV2 with TRBJ2-1, with D tentatively TRBD2 (6 bases). Trimming removed 8 bases from V and 10 bases from J, with 12 bases in between. Germline CDR1 and CDR2: SNHLY and FYNNEI. The CDR3 extends over 11 amino acids.

The CDR3 reads CASSLAWGAGHEQFF. The DNA of the CDR3 is TGTGCCAGCAGCTTGGCGTGGGGGGCCGGACATGAGCAGTTCTTC. The rearrangement joins TRBV5-5 to TRBJ2-1; D possibly uses TRBD1 or TRBD2 (6 bases each). Between the trimmed V and J ends, which lost 0 bases and 8 bases, there was a span of 15 bases. CDR1 is SGHKS and CDR2 is YYEKEE in the germline V gene (reference sequence). The CDR3 contains 15 residues. Based on the CDR3 plus reference TRBV5-5 and TRBJ2-1, the full variable domain is DAGVTQSPTHLIKTRGQQVTLRCSPISGHKSVSWYQQVLGQGPQFIFQYYEKEERGRGNFPDRFSARQFPNYSSELNVNALLLGDSALYLCASSLAWGAGHEQFFGPGTRLTVL.

V usage is TRBV7-6 and J usage is TRBJ1-3; D is perhaps TRBD1 (6 bases). This CDR3 is 15 amino acids long. The V end was cut by 3 bases, the J end by 3 bases, with 12 bases between. Germline V gene sequence: CDR1 SGHVS, CDR2 FNYEAQ. This chain's CDR3 is CASSFDKGHGNTIYF. The CDR3 DNA follows: TGTGCCAGCAGCTTCGATAAGGGACATGGAAACACCATATATTTT.

The V and J genes are TRBV4-1 and TRBJ2-1; D remains ambiguous. The V and J ends lost 4 bases and 0 bases respectively, with 10 bases between them. Germline lookup yields CDR1 MGHRA and CDR2 YSYEKL. The CDR3 extends over 15 amino acids. CDR3 sequence reads: CASSPRPSSYNEQFF. Written as DNA, the CDR3 is TGCGCCAGCAGCCCAAGACCAAGCTCCTACAATGAGCAGTTCTTC.

The chain recombines TRBV6-2 or TRBV6-3 with TRBJ2-7, with D unresolved. The V gene's germline CDR1 is MNHEY and CDR2 SVGEGT. The germline V and J ends were trimmed by 2 bases and 3 bases, with 17 bases remaining between them. The CDR3 covers 16 residues. In nucleotides, the CDR3 is TGTGCCAGCAGTTACCTAGACGCCCGTATCGGCTACGAGCAGTACGTC. This gives the protein CASSYLDARIGYEQYV.

This chain links TRBV7-3 with TRBJ2-2; 9 bases are a match to TRBD1. The germline V gene has CDR1 SGHTA and CDR2 FQGTGA. This CDR3 region has 20 residues. J gave up 3 bases and V 5 bases, and 19 bases lay outside the gene matches. CDR3 residues: CASSPTGGKGGYRHTGELFF. The CDR3 DNA follows: TGTGCCAGCAGCCCCACAGGGGGCAAGGGGGGCTACCGTCACACCGGGGAGCTGTTTTTT.

This clonotype turned up a few times. The J gene is TRBJ1-1, the V gene TRBV6-8; D perhaps matches TRBD1 (6 bases). Deletions cut 2 bases from V and 5 bases from J, with 21 bases between. The CDR3 runs 17 residues. The V gene's germline CDR1 is MNHGY and CDR2 SAAAGT. The CDR3 here is CASSYEAGTKGGTEAFF. The CDR3 nucleotides read TGTGCCAGCAGTTACGAAGCGGGTACTAAGGGGGGGACTGAAGCTTTCTTT.

The rearrangement links TRBV27 to TRBJ2-7; D remains ambiguous. Germline lookup yields CDR1 MNHEY and CDR2 SMNVEV (reference sequence). The CDR3 length is 14 residues. V was cut by 0 bases and J by 5 bases, with 11 bases left in between. The CDR3: CASSLSTGDHEQYF. In DNA form, the CDR3 reads TGTGCCAGCAGTTTATCCACTGGGGATCACGAGCAGTACTTC.

This clonotype was picked up one time. This chain joins TRBV11-2 and TRBJ2-2, with D possibly being TRBD2 (5 bases). The CDR3 spans 17 residues. Looked up from germline, CDR1 is SGHAT and CDR2 is FQNNGV. The V end was cut by 1 base, the J end by 4 bases, with 16 bases between. In DNA form, the CDR3 reads TGTGCCAGCAGCTTAGTAGAGGGCAGCTACCTCACCGGGGAGCTGTTTTTT. Amino acid sequence: CASSLVEGSYLTGELFF.

This clonotype was found many times. The chain links TRBV7-6 to TRBJ2-3; 12 bases are shared with TRBD2. The CDR3 length is 16 residues. The germline gives CDR1 SGHVS, CDR2 FNYEAQ. V shed 5 bases and J 1 base; nucleotides not matched to a gene: 4. The CDR3 reads CASSNRTSGGTDTQYF. The CDR3 DNA follows: TGTGCCAGCAGCAACCGGACTAGCGGGGGCACAGATACGCAGTATTTT.

In its sample, this clonotype was seen many times. The chain joins TRBV7-9 to TRBJ2-5; 7 nucleotides agree with TRBD1. The V segment lost 8 bases and the J segment 1 base; nucleotides outside the gene matches: 1. The CDR3 runs to 12 residues. Germline loops: CDR1 SEHNR, CDR2 FQNEAQ (reference sequence). CDR3 DNA sequence: TGTGCCAGCGAGGGGGCCCAAGAGACCCAGTACTTC. Amino acid sequence: CASEGAQETQYF.

The chain employs TRBV7-9 and TRBJ1-6; 10 bases are shared with TRBD1. Per the germline V gene, CDR1 is SEHNR and CDR2 is FQNEAQ (reference sequence). This CDR3 is 16 amino acids long. With 1 base clipped from V and 9 bases from J, the junction kept 6 bases outside the gene matches. CDR3 sequence: CASSLGPGTGVSPLHF. The CDR3, as DNA: TGTGCCAGCAGCTTAGGGCCCGGGACAGGGGTTTCACCCCTCCACTTT.

In the case of this clonotype: A much larger clone differs by one base, so this may be a read error. The chain combines TRBV7-6 with TRBJ2-3, with TRBD1 matching 7 bases. Germline CDR1 and CDR2: SGHVS and FNYEAQ. This CDR3 has 14 amino acids. As DNA, the CDR3 is TGTGCCAGCAGCCCAATGCCGGGGACAGAAACGCAGTATTTT. This codes for CASSPMPGTETQYF.

The chain links TRBV10-3 to TRBJ2-1; D is perhaps TRBD1 (5 bases). Germline V gene sequence: CDR1 ENHRY, CDR2 SYGVKD. Between the trimmed V and J ends, which lost 2 bases and 9 bases, there was a span of 8 bases. The CDR3 is 12 amino acids. The CDR3 loop reads CAISERRGEQFF. The CDR3 DNA is TGTGCCATCAGTGAGCGTAGGGGTGAGCAGTTCTTC.

This clonotype has only a few counts. The chain couples TRBV29-1 to TRBJ2-3, with a tentative D call TRBD2 (5 bases). Germline CDR1 and CDR2: SQVTM and ANQGSEA. V was pared by 7 bases and J by 3 bases, with 17 bases between. The CDR3 is 14 residues long. CDR3 in amino acids: CSDPEGIRTDTQYF. The CDR3 DNA reads TGCAGCGATCCCGAGGGCATACGTACAGATACGCAGTATTTT.

This clonotype was seen many times. The V call is TRBV4-1, the J call TRBJ1-1; D is unclear. Germline CDR1 MGHRA, CDR2 YSYEKL. The V and J ends lost 5 bases and 8 bases respectively, with 9 bases between them. The CDR3 extends over 11 amino acids. This chain's CDR3 is CASSYLGEAFF. The CDR3 DNA is TGCGCCAGCAGCTACCTCGGAGAAGCTTTCTTT.

The chain employs TRBV5-4 and TRBJ2-3, with 8 nucleotides matching TRBD2. The CDR3 has 15 residues. CDR1 is SGHNT, CDR2 YYREEE, per germline (reference sequence). With 2 bases clipped from V and 5 bases from J, the junction kept 7 bases outside the gene matches. The CDR3 reads CASSFSAGEGDTQYF. As DNA, the CDR3 is TGTGCCAGCAGCTTTTCAGCGGGGGAGGGAGATACGCAGTATTTT.